The 9 T cell receptor beta chains given below trace back to one sample, sequenced in a study of cytomegalovirus exposure and HLA in healthy donors (dated by TCRdb to the late 2010s). The library was prepared using the immunoSEQ multiplex PCR assay. The multiplex PCR relied on a mix of 60 forward primers for TCR Vbeta segments and 13 reverse primers for TCR Jbeta segments. Imported from immuneACCESS, the table was reduced by TCRdb to in-frame sequences with V and J called. These copies leave out some clones; in studies compared against another copy, an unresolved V gene accounts for under half, and the cause of the remainder is not known. The sample profile shows a few hundred thousand clones; over 70% of them were found once. About 7.5% of the sample is held by the ten biggest clonotypes. The sequenced material came from PBMCs. Receptors were obtained from a woman aged 60 to 75 in good health and CMV-seropositive.

The chain carries TRBV4-1 and TRBJ2-5; possibly TRBD1 for D (5 bases). Germline loops: CDR1 MGHRA, CDR2 YSYEKL. This CDR3 contains 13 residues. Deletions cut 2 bases from V and 5 bases from J, with 9 bases between. The CDR3 loop reads CASSQLKGETQYF. CDR3 nucleotides: TGCGCCAGCAGCCAATTAAAGGGGGAGACCCAGTACTTC.

The chain has TRBV25-1 and TRBJ2-1, with TRBD1 matching over 8 bases. This CDR3 has 13 amino acids. Germline CDR1 MGHDK, CDR2 SYGVNS. The junction had 8 bases not matched to a gene; V was cut back by 11 bases and J by 5 bases. The CDR3 region is CASGQGADNEQFF. CDR3 nucleotide sequence: TGTGCCTCCGGACAGGGCGCCGACAATGAGCAGTTCTTC. The whole variable domain, filled in from reference TRBV25-1 and TRBJ2-1, reads EADIYQTPRYLVIGTGKKITLECSQTMGHDKMYWYQQDPGMELHLIHYSYGVNSTEKGDLSSESTVSRIRTEHFPLTLESARPSHTSQYLCASGQGADNEQFFGPGTRLTVL.

The rearrangement uses TRBV6-5 and TRBJ1-2; TRBD1 might be the D (5 bases). The germline gives CDR1 MNHEY, CDR2 SVGAGI. V lost 8 bases and J 2 bases, leaving 12 bases between the germline ends. The CDR3 length is 13 residues. CDR3 sequence reads: CASAGPQNYGYTF. CDR3 in DNA: TGTGCCAGCGCGGGACCACAGAACTATGGCTACACCTTC.

The chain combines TRBV5-1 with TRBJ2-2; 8 nucleotides line up with TRBD2. Germline CDR1 is SGHRS and CDR2 is YFSETQ. This CDR3 has 15 amino acids. V lost 3 bases and J lost 4; bases outside the gene matches: 5. This chain's CDR3 is CASSSLAGRTGELFF. CDR3 nucleotide sequence: TGCGCCAGCAGCTCTCTAGCGGGCCGCACCGGGGAGCTGTTTTTT.

About this clone itself: The sample has other DNA sequences that encode this CDR3 too. This CDR3 is CASSPGGMGSGANVLTF. CDR3 in DNA: TGTGCCAGCAGTCCGGGAGGGATGGGCTCTGGGGCCAACGTCCTGACTTTC. The chain has TRBV28 and TRBJ2-6; 8 nucleotides match TRBD2. The ends lost 5 bases at V and 0 bases at J; junction bases unmatched: 6. This CDR3 spans 17 amino acids. Germline lookup yields CDR1 MDHEN and CDR2 SYDVKM. Drawing the rest from reference TRBV28 and TRBJ2-6, the complete variable domain is DVKVTQSSRYLVKRTGEKVFLECVQDMDHENMFWYRQDPGLGLRLIYFSYDVKMKEKGDIPEGYSVSREKKERFSLILESASTNQTSMYLCASSPGGMGSGANVLTFGAGSRLTVL.

The rearrangement links TRBV9 to TRBJ2-2; possibly TRBD2 for D (6 bases). This CDR3 is built from 13 residues. Germline-derived CDR1 and CDR2 are SGDLS and YYNGEE. Trimming shortened V by 5 bases and J by 6 bases, and 11 bases separated the two germline ends. The CDR3 spells CASRGTGAGELFF. DNA for the CDR3: TGTGCCAGCAGGGGGACTGGCGCCGGGGAGCTGTTTTTT.

This clone appeared once. The rearrangement links TRBV19 to TRBJ1-2; D possibly corresponds to TRBD1 (5 bases). CDR1 is LNHDA and CDR2 is SQIVND in the germline V gene (reference sequence). There are 13 residues in the CDR3. The V and J ends lost 4 bases and 3 bases respectively, with 9 bases between them. The chain's CDR3 is CASSKGFDYGYTF. As DNA, the CDR3 is TGTGCCAGTAGTAAGGGGTTCGACTATGGCTACACCTTC.

The V and J genes are TRBV9 and TRBJ1-3, with D perhaps TRBD1 (5 bases). V was cut by 1 base and J by 0 bases, with 11 bases left in between. CDR1 is SGDLS and CDR2 is YYNGEE in the germline V gene. This CDR3 spans 16 amino acids. Here the CDR3 reads CASSVRGTSSGNTIYF. As DNA, the CDR3 is TGTGCCAGCAGCGTACGGGGGACCAGCTCTGGAAACACCATATATTTT.

V gene TRBV5-6 combines with J gene TRBJ2-2; D gene uncertain. V lost 4 bases to trimming and J lost 1 base, with 11 bases between them. The CDR3 loop spans 15 amino acids. Germline V gives CDR1 SGHDT, CDR2 YYEEEE. CDR3: CASSPRGQNTGELFF. In DNA form, the CDR3 reads TGTGCCAGCAGCCCGAGAGGCCAGAACACCGGGGAGCTGTTTTTT.